Here is one T cell receptor (beta chain) with its context. Its antigen remains unknown. This record comes from a study of cytomegalovirus exposure and HLA in healthy donors. Study observations and caveats: Follow-up analysis later connected one missense variant in DCLRE1C with trimming of TCR beta V- and J-genes.

It was with 60 Vbeta and 13 Jbeta primers that the PCR ran. Data came from immunoSEQ multiplex PCR; TCRdb stores just in-frame clones and leaves some out. In the table there are 100,000 or so clones, more than 60% of which are singletons. From germline, CDR1 is LNHDA and CDR2 SQIVND (reference sequence). The length of the CDR3 is 15 residues. V lost 3 bases and J lost 5, with 16 bases in between. The sample comprised PBMCs. This TCR came from a man in his thirties or forties in good health and CMV-seronegative. The chain uses TRBV19 and TRBJ2-5; D possibly corresponds to TRBD2 (7 bases). CDR3 loop: CASSIRRGAGETQYF. The CDR3 DNA reads TGTGCCAGTAGTATTCGACGGGGGGCTGGGGAGACCCAGTACTTC.